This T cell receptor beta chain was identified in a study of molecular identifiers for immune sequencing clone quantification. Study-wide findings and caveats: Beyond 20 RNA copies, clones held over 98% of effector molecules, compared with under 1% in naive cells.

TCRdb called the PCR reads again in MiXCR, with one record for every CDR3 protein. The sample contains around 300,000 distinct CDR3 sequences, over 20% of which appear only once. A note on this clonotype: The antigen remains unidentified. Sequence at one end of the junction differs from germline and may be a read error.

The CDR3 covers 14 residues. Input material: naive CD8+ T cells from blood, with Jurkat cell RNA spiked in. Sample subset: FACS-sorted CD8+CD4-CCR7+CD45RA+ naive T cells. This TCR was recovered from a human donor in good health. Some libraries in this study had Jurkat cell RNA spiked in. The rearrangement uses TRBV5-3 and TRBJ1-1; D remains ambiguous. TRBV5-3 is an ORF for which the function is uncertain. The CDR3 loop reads CASSKGWGDPDAFF. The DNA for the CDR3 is TGTGCCAGCAGCAAAGGTTGGGGAGACCCTGATGCTTTCTTT.